This T cell receptor (beta chain) was captured in a study of blood T cell repertoires in COVID-19. Across the whole study: In each case, the material was cDNA or gDNA derived from T cells, B-cell-depleted T cells, or PBMCs.

TCRdb's copy holds only in-frame clones and misses some; the assay was immunoSEQ multiplex PCR. Of tens of thousands of clones listed, 70% to 80% are singletons. The junction had 2 bases not matched to a gene; V was cut back by 4 bases and J by 7 bases. This CDR3 region has 14 residues. Germline CDR1 and CDR2: SNHLY and FYNNEI. The sample comprised peripheral blood. The rearrangement links TRBV2 to TRBJ1-6; TRBD1 agrees at 9 bases. The receptor was isolated from a woman aged 80 or older with active or convalescent COVID-19. DNA for the CDR3: TGTGCCAGCAGTGGACAGGGGGGAAATTCACCCCTCCACTTT. It is translated as CASSGQGGNSPLHF.